The rows below give T cell receptor beta chains drawn from one sample of a study of beta chain features in type 1 diabetes. Assay: immunoSEQ multiplex PCR; the TCRdb copy retains only in-frame clones and omits some. The table shows some 190,000 clones, with approximately 8.4% occurring only once. The sample comprised central memory CD4+ T cells from blood. Receptor source: a man aged 18 to 30 with type 1 diabetes. CDR3s include the opening cysteine and the closing phenylalanine or tryptophan. D genes are given only for firm matches. Expanded clones get a size class; other rows say once, few or many, or leave the size out.

CDR3aa: CASSLDRPGTGNTIYF
CDR3nt: TGTGCCAGCAGCTTAGATAGACCCGGGACAGGAAACACCATATATTTT
j_gene: TRBJ1-3
abundance: few
d_gene: -
v_gene: TRBV7-2

CDR3aa: CASSLNSYSNQPQHF
CDR3nt: TGTGCCAGCAGCTTAAACAGCTATAGCAATCAGCCCCAGCATTTT
j_gene: TRBJ1-5
abundance: few
d_gene: -
v_gene: TRBV7-2

CDR3aa: CATSRDVADEQYF
CDR3nt: TGTGCCACCAGCAGAGATGTAGCAGACGAGCAGTACTTC
j_gene: TRBJ2-7
abundance: many
d_gene: -
v_gene: TRBV15

CDR3aa: CAISKTENTEAFF
CDR3nt: TGTGCCATCAGTAAAACAGAGAACACTGAAGCTTTCTTT
j_gene: TRBJ1-1
abundance: -
d_gene: -
v_gene: TRBV10-3

CDR3aa: CASEVQSNQPQHF
CDR3nt: TGTGCCAGTGAGGTGCAGAGCAATCAGCCCCAGCATTTT
j_gene: TRBJ1-5
abundance: few
d_gene: -
v_gene: TRBV6-6

CDR3aa: CASWQRGAVEAFF
CDR3nt: TGTGCCAGCTGGCAGCGGGGGGCCGTTGAAGCTTTCTTT
j_gene: TRBJ1-1
abundance: few
d_gene: -
v_gene: TRBV5-4

CDR3aa: CASSYSAGGADTQYF
CDR3nt: TGTGCCAGCAGTTACTCGGCGGGGGGAGCAGATACGCAGTATTTT
j_gene: TRBJ2-3
abundance: -
d_gene: TRBD2
v_gene: TRBV6-5

CDR3aa: CASSFGTSLGEQYF
CDR3nt: TGCGCCAGCAGCTTCGGGACTAGCTTGGGCGAGCAGTACTTC
j_gene: TRBJ2-7
abundance: -
d_gene: TRBD2
v_gene: TRBV5-1

CDR3aa: CASRAIPGASGNTIYF
CDR3nt: TGCGCCAGCAGGGCAATACCAGGGGCGTCTGGAAACACCATATATTTT
j_gene: TRBJ1-3
abundance: few
d_gene: -
v_gene: TRBV5-1

CDR3aa: CASRRDYSGNQPQHF
CDR3nt: TGTGCCAGCAGGCGGGATTATAGCGGCAATCAGCCCCAGCATTTT
j_gene: TRBJ1-5
abundance: few
d_gene: -
v_gene: TRBV5-5

CDR3aa: CASSLAIGGTGELFF
CDR3nt: TGTGCCAGCAGCTTGGCCATCGGGGGCACCGGGGAGCTGTTTTTT
j_gene: TRBJ2-2
abundance: -
d_gene: -
v_gene: TRBV5-4

CDR3aa: CASSSPGTRGQETQYF
CDR3nt: TGTGCCAGCAGTTCGCCTGGGACTAGAGGACAAGAGACCCAGTACTTC
j_gene: TRBJ2-5
abundance: few
d_gene: TRBD2
v_gene: TRBV28

CDR3aa: CASSPRTGFEAFF
CDR3nt: TGTGCCAGCAGTCCCCGGACAGGGTTTGAAGCTTTCTTT
j_gene: TRBJ1-1
abundance: -
d_gene: TRBD1
v_gene: TRBV27

CDR3aa: CASSEPGLAGGPNEQFF
CDR3nt: TGTGCCAGCAGTGAACCGGGACTAGCGGGGGGGCCCAATGAGCAGTTCTTC
j_gene: TRBJ2-1
abundance: many
d_gene: TRBD2
v_gene: TRBV2

CDR3aa: CASSPDARDTEAFF
CDR3nt: TGCGCCAGCAGCCCCGACGCCAGGGACACTGAAGCTTTCTTT
j_gene: TRBJ1-1
abundance: -
d_gene: -
v_gene: TRBV4-1

CDR3aa: CAWSVGPPTGNQPQHF
CDR3nt: TGTGCCTGGAGTGTAGGTCCGCCAACAGGTAACCAGCCCCAGCATTTT
j_gene: TRBJ1-5
abundance: -
d_gene: -
v_gene: TRBV30

CDR3aa: CASSSSQRDQPQHF
CDR3nt: TGTGCCAGTAGTTCCAGTCAACGTGATCAGCCCCAGCATTTT
j_gene: TRBJ1-5
abundance: -
d_gene: -
v_gene: TRBV19

CDR3aa: CAWMSGREGQPQHF
CDR3nt: TGTGCCTGGATGTCGGGGAGGGAAGGTCAGCCCCAGCATTTT
j_gene: TRBJ1-5
abundance: few
d_gene: -
v_gene: TRBV30

CDR3aa: CAWTGNTIYF
CDR3nt: TGTGCCTGGACAGGAAACACCATATATTTT
j_gene: TRBJ1-3
abundance: few
d_gene: -
v_gene: TRBV30

CDR3aa: CASRWGQGGNQPQHF
CDR3nt: TGTGCCAGCCGGTGGGGGCAGGGGGGCAATCAGCCCCAGCATTTT
j_gene: TRBJ1-5
abundance: few
d_gene: TRBD1
v_gene: TRBV28

CDR3aa: CASRGQGIAKNIQYF
CDR3nt: TGTGCCAGCCGCGGACAGGGAATAGCCAAAAACATTCAGTACTTC
j_gene: TRBJ2-4
abundance: few
d_gene: TRBD1
v_gene: TRBV28

CDR3aa: CASTPQTFEAFF
CDR3nt: TGTGCCAGCACCCCACAGACATTTGAAGCTTTCTTT
j_gene: TRBJ1-1
abundance: -
d_gene: -
v_gene: TRBV2

CDR3aa: CASSRQTFGGEQFF
CDR3nt: TGCGCCAGCAGCCGCCAGACTTTCGGGGGTGAGCAGTTCTTC
j_gene: TRBJ2-1
abundance: few
d_gene: -
v_gene: TRBV4-3

CDR3aa: CASSRTSGSSQETQYF
CDR3nt: TGCGCCAGCAGCAGGACTAGCGGGAGTTCCCAAGAGACCCAGTACTTC
j_gene: TRBJ2-5
abundance: -
d_gene: TRBD2
v_gene: TRBV5-1

CDR3aa: CASSVVRGPYNEQFF
CDR3nt: TGTGCCAGCAGCGTAGTGAGGGGGCCATACAATGAGCAGTTCTTC
j_gene: TRBJ2-1
abundance: few
d_gene: TRBD1
v_gene: TRBV9

CDR3aa: CASSLKMADSPTSREQFF
CDR3nt: TGTGCCAGCAGCTTAAAAATGGCGGACAGTCCTACCTCCCGTGAGCAGTTCTTC
j_gene: TRBJ2-1
abundance: few
d_gene: -
v_gene: TRBV7-8